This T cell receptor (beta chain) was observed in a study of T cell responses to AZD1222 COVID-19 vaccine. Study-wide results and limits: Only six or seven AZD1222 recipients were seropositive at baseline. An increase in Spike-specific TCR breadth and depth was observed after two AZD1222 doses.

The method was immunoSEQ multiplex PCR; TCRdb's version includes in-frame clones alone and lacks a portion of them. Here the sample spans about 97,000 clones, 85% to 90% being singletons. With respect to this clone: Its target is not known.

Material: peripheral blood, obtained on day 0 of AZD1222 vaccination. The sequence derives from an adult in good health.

CDR3 loop: CASSGWGVPEAFF. DNA for the CDR3: TGTGCCAGCAGTGGGTGGGGAGTTCCTGAAGCTTTCTTT. This chain connects TRBV2 to TRBJ1-1, with D unresolved. Trimming shortened V by 4 bases and J by 6 bases, and 12 bases separated the two germline ends. Germline-derived CDR1 and CDR2 are SNHLY and FYNNEI. CDR3 length equals 13 residues.